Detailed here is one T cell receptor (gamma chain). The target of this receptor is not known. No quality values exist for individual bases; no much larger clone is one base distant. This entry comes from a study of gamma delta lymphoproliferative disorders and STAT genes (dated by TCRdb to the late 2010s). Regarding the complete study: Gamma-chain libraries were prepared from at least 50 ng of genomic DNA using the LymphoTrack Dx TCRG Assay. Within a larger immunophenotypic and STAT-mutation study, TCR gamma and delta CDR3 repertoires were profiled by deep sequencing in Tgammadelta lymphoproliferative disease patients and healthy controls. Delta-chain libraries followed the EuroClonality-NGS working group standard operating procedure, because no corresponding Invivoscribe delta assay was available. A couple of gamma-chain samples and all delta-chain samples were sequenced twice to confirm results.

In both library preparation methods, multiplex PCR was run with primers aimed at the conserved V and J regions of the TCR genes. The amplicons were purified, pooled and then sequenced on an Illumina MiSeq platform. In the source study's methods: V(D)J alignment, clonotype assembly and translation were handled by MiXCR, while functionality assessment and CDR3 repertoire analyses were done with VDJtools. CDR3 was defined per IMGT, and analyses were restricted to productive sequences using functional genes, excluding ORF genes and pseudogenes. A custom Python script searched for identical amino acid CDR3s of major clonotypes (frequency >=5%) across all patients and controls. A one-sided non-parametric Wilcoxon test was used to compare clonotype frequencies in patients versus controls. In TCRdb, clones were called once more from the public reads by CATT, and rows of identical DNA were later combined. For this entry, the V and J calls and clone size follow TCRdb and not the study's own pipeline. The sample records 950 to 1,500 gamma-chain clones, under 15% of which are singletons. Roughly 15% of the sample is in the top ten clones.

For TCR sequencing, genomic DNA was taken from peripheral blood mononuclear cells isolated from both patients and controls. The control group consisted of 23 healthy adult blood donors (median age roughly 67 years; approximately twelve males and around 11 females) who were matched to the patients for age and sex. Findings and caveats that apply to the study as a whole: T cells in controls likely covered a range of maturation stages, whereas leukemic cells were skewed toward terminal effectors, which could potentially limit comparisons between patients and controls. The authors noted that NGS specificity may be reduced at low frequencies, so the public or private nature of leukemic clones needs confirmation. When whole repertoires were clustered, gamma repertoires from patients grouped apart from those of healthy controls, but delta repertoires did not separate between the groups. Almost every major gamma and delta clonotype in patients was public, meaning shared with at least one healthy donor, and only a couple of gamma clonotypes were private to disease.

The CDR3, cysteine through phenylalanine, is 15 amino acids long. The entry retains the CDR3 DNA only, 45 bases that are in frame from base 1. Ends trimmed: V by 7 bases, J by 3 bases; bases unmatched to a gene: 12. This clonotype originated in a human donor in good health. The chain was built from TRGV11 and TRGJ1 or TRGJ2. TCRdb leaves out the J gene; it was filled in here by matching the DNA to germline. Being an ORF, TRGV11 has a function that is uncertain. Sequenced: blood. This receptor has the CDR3 CACWIAPHLYYKKLF. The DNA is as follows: TGTGCCTGCTGGATAGCCCCCCATCTTTATTATAAGAAACTCTTT.